Listed here are 32 T cell receptor beta chains from one sample, sequenced in a study of OX40 agonist ivuxolimab in advanced cancers. Assay: immunoSEQ multiplex PCR; the TCRdb copy retains only in-frame clones and omits some. The sample lists approximately 100,000 clones; roughly 91% were seen once. The input for sequencing was CD4+ or CD8+ T cells sorted from blood, taken in a trial of the OX40 agonist ivuxolimab. These receptor sequences come from an adult with an advanced solid tumor such as melanoma, head and neck, liver or kidney cancer.

The V gene is TRBV5-4, the J gene TRBJ1-2; 9 nucleotides line up with TRBD1. This CDR3 region has 14 residues. Trimming at V came to 4 bases and at J to 2 bases, leaving 3 bases not matched to a gene. Germline V CDR1 and CDR2: SGHNT, YYREEE (reference sequence). CDR3 DNA: TGTGCCAGCAGCCCCGGGACAGGGAACTATGGCTACACCTTC. Translated, it gives CASSPGTGNYGYTF.

The V gene is TRBV7-8, the J gene TRBJ2-3, with TRBD2 identical over 9 bases. Germline CDR1 is SGHVS and CDR2 is FQNEAQ. J gave up 4 bases and V 3 bases, and 8 bases lay outside the gene matches. The CDR3 consists of 16 residues. CDR3 sequence: CASSFLSGSGADTQYF. CDR3 bases: TGTGCCAGCAGCTTCCTTAGCGGGAGTGGTGCAGATACGCAGTATTTT.

CDR3 coding DNA: TGTGCCAGCGGGGTGTTGGGGGATAACACAGATACGCAGTATTTT. It specifies CASGVLGDNTDTQYF. This sequence joins TRBV7-2 and TRBJ2-3, with D perhaps given as TRBD1 or TRBD2 (5 bases each). The CDR3 runs to 15 residues. V was pared by 8 bases and J by 2 bases, with 17 bases between. Per germline, CDR1 SGHTA and CDR2 FQGNSA.

The gene calls are TRBV7-9 and TRBJ1-1; a weak D match, TRBD1 (6 bases). Germline V gives CDR1 SEHNR, CDR2 FQNEAQ (reference sequence). The CDR3 is 18 amino acids. Deletions cut 2 bases from V and 0 bases from J, with 19 bases between. This CDR3 reads CASSLLGGAAIMNTEAFF. CDR3 bases: TGTGCCAGCAGCTTACTTGGGGGGGCAGCGATAATGAACACTGAAGCTTTCTTT.

The chain has TRBV7-9 and TRBJ2-3; TRBD2 might be the D (6 bases). Per the germline V gene, CDR1 is SEHNR and CDR2 is FQNEAQ (reference sequence). CDR3 length equals 16 residues. The V gene lost 1 base and the J gene lost 0 bases, with 11 bases spanning the gap. The CDR3 DNA sequence: TGTGCCAGCAGCTTAGTTGCGGGGAGAAGCACAGATACGCAGTATTTT. It specifies CASSLVAGRSTDTQYF.

The chain has TRBV5-1 and TRBJ2-3; D gene uncertain. Trimming stripped 5 bases from V and 0 bases from J, with 10 bases between. Germline CDR1 and CDR2: SGHRS and YFSETQ. This CDR3 comprises 14 residues. This CDR3 is CASRPTLSTDTQYF. The CDR3 nucleotides are TGCGCCAGCAGACCGACCCTTAGCACAGATACGCAGTATTTT.

The V gene is TRBV7-3, the J gene TRBJ2-1, with 8 bases fitting TRBD1. Trimming cost V 5 bases and J 10 bases; bases outside gene matches: 13. Germline-derived CDR1 and CDR2 are SGHTA and FQGTGA. This CDR3 is 15 amino acids long. The CDR3: CASSLRDRSRGEQFF. DNA of the CDR3: TGTGCCAGCAGCCTCAGGGACAGGTCCCGGGGGGAGCAGTTCTTC.

CDR3 nucleotide sequence: TGCGCCAGCCAGAGTAGGGAGGAGACCCAGTACTTC. Amino acids: CASQSREETQYF. The chain uses TRBV5-1 and TRBJ2-5, with D perhaps matching TRBD2 (5 bases). Trimming stripped 7 bases from V and 5 bases from J, with 12 bases between. The CDR3 covers 12 residues. The germline V gene has CDR1 SGHRS and CDR2 YFSETQ.

The CDR3 nucleotides read TGTGCCAGTAGTACCGGGACAGGGGGCGAGGAGACCCAGTACTTC. Translated: CASSTGTGGEETQYF. The chain carries TRBV19 and TRBJ2-5; TRBD1 agrees at 12 bases. The CDR3 contains 15 residues. Germline loops: CDR1 LNHDA, CDR2 SQIVND (reference sequence). Trimming took 4 bases from V and 5 from J; bases not matched to a gene: 5.

The chain has TRBV7-2 and TRBJ2-2; D is ambiguous. Per germline, CDR1 SGHTA and CDR2 FQGNSA. The CDR3 has 15 residues. Trimming shortened V by 5 bases and J by 5 bases, and 15 bases separated the two germline ends. The CDR3 nucleotides are TGTGCCAGCAGCACATACTTGTTCGGGACCGGGGAGCTGTTTTTT. Encoded protein: CASSTYLFGTGELFF.

The V and J genes are TRBV7-9 and TRBJ2-2, with D uncertain. This CDR3 is built from 13 residues. Between the trimmed V and J ends, which lost 2 bases and 6 bases, there was a span of 7 bases. CDR1 and CDR2 from the germline V gene are SEHNR and FQNEAQ (reference sequence). CDR3 DNA sequence: TGTGCCAGCAGCTTACACTCTCCCGGGGAGCTGTTTTTT. It encodes CASSLHSPGELFF.

The chain joins TRBV10-3 to TRBJ2-7; 10 bases match TRBD1. V was clipped by 10 bases and J by 8 bases; unmatched bases: 8. Germline V gives CDR1 ENHRY, CDR2 SYGVKD. This CDR3 has 12 residues. CDR3 protein: CATRGTGVQQYF. CDR3 in DNA: TGTGCCACGAGAGGGACAGGGGTACAGCAGTACTTC.

The genes are TRBV7-2 and TRBJ2-3; D might be TRBD2 (5 bases). Germline CDR1 reads SGHTA; CDR2 reads FQGNSA. The ends were cut back, 6 bases at V and 0 bases at J, with 7 bases in the middle. The CDR3 consists of 13 residues. CDR3 sequence (DNA): TGTGCCAGCAGGGGGAGCAGCACAGATACGCAGTATTTT. It codes for CASRGSSTDTQYF.

The gene calls are TRBV28 and TRBJ2-4, with D perhaps matching TRBD1 or TRBD2 (6 bases each). V lost 7 bases and J lost 5, with 15 bases in between. This CDR3 comprises 14 residues. Germline V gene sequence: CDR1 MDHEN, CDR2 SYDVKM. This CDR3 is CASTQRGVENIQYF. Here the CDR3 DNA reads TGTGCCAGCACCCAGAGGGGGGTCGAAAACATTCAGTACTTC.

V usage is TRBV5-6 and J usage is TRBJ1-1, with D possibly matching TRBD1 (5 bases). V was cut by 4 bases and J by 11 bases, with 15 bases left in between. The CDR3 consists of 12 residues. CDR1 and CDR2 from the germline V gene are SGHDT and YYEEEE. The chain's CDR3 is CASSEWGGEAFF. As DNA, the CDR3 is TGTGCCAGCAGCGAGTGGGGGGGAGAGGCTTTCTTT.

V is TRBV2 and J is TRBJ1-4; weak D call: TRBD1 (6 bases). The germline V and J ends were trimmed by 5 bases and 8 bases, with 15 bases remaining between them. The germline V gene has CDR1 SNHLY and CDR2 FYNNEI. This CDR3 is 14 amino acids long. The CDR3 DNA follows: TGTGCCAGCAGTCAACAGGGAGTGGGGGAAAAACTGTTTTTT. This gives the protein CASSQQGVGEKLFF.

This clone showed up just once. This sequence joins TRBV19 and TRBJ1-5; D gene unclear. This CDR3 region has 14 residues. V lost 3 bases to trimming and J lost 1 base, with 7 bases between them. CDR1 and CDR2 from the germline V gene are LNHDA and SQIVND (reference sequence). The CDR3: CASSISRSNQPQHF. In DNA form, the CDR3 reads TGTGCCAGTAGTATTTCACGGAGCAATCAGCCCCAGCATTTT. The complete variable domain, with remaining parts taken from reference TRBV19 and TRBJ1-5, reads DGGITQSPKYLFRKEGQNVTLSCEQNLNHDAMYWYRQDPGQGLRLIYYSQIVNDFQKGDIAEGYSVSREKKESFPLTVTSAQKNPTAFYLCASSISRSNQPQHFGDGTRLSIL.

This rearrangement joins TRBV19 to TRBJ2-1; 12 bases map to TRBD2. This CDR3 contains 18 residues. Trimming cost V 4 bases and J 5 bases; bases outside gene matches: 12. Germline V gene lookup returns CDR1 LNHDA and CDR2 SQIVND (reference sequence). The CDR3 loop is CASSTPRTSGMGNNEQFF. CDR3 coding DNA: TGTGCCAGTAGTACCCCAAGGACTAGCGGGATGGGGAACAATGAGCAGTTCTTC.

This clone has more than one count but fewer than ten. CDR3 bases: TGTGCCAGCAGCCCCCGAGAGGGACAGACGAATCAGCCCCAGCATTTT. As protein: CASSPREGQTNQPQHF. The chain uses TRBV4-2 and TRBJ1-5, with 7 bases aligning to TRBD1. J gave up 4 bases and V 4 bases, and 10 bases lay outside the gene matches. Germline CDR1 LGHNA, CDR2 YNFKEQ. This CDR3 region has 16 residues.

This chain uses TRBV4-3 with TRBJ2-3; TRBD2 matches at 12 bases. The V and J ends lost 1 base and 2 bases, in that order; junction bases with no gene match: 4. This CDR3 comprises 17 residues. Germline loops: CDR1 LGHNA, CDR2 YSLEER. CDR3 DNA sequence: TGCGCCAGCAGCCAAGGGACTAGCGGGGCCCCCACAGATACGCAGTATTTT. It translates to CASSQGTSGAPTDTQYF.

The V call is TRBV15, the J call TRBJ1-3; a weak D match, TRBD1 (6 bases). This CDR3 is built from 18 residues. Trimming removed 3 bases from V and 0 bases from J, with 18 bases in between. Germline V lookup: CDR1 LNHNV, CDR2 YYDKDF (reference sequence). CDR3 loop: CATSRPPDSKSSGNTIYF. The CDR3 coding sequence is TGTGCCACCAGCAGGCCCCCGGACAGCAAGAGCTCTGGAAACACCATATATTTT.

The chain carries TRBV28 and TRBJ1-1; the D gene is possibly TRBD1 (6 bases). CDR1 is MDHEN and CDR2 is SYDVKM in the germline V gene. CDR3 length equals 13 residues. Trimming took off 2 bases at V and 9 bases at J, with 13 bases between the two ends. The CDR3 loop reads CASSLQGSTKAFF. In DNA form, the CDR3 reads TGTGCCAGCAGTTTACAGGGGAGTACTAAAGCTTTCTTT.

The V call is TRBV7-3, the J call TRBJ2-3; TRBD1 might be the D (5 bases). Germline CDR1 SGHTA, CDR2 FQGTGA. Trimming took 4 bases from V and 5 from J, leaving 10 bases between them. The CDR3 runs to 13 residues. CDR3 protein: CASSSNQGDTQYF. CDR3 bases: TGTGCCAGCAGCTCTAACCAGGGAGATACGCAGTATTTT.

This sequence joins TRBV7-2 and TRBJ1-5; D might be TRBD1 (5 bases). V gave up 4 bases and J gave up 1 base, with 8 bases separating them. Germline V lookup: CDR1 SGHTA, CDR2 FQGNSA. The CDR3 is 14 amino acids. Written as DNA, the CDR3 is TGTGCCAGCAGCTCTGGGGGGAGCAATCAGCCCCAGCATTTT. It encodes CASSSGGSNQPQHF.

The J gene is TRBJ2-1, the V gene TRBV9, with TRBD2 matching over 10 bases. With V trimmed by 3 bases and J by 5 bases, 8 bases remained unmatched. The germline CDR1 and CDR2 sequences are SGDLS and YYNGEE. CDR3 length: 16 residues. The CDR3 sequence is CASSAPGLAVNNEQFF. DNA of the CDR3: TGTGCCAGCAGCGCGCCCGGACTAGCGGTAAACAATGAGCAGTTCTTC.

The gene calls are TRBV7-2 and TRBJ1-6; possible D gene TRBD1, 5 bases. The CDR3 spans 15 residues. Trimming stripped 4 bases from V and 9 bases from J, with 16 bases between. Germline CDR1 SGHTA, CDR2 FQGNSA. For the CDR3, the DNA is TGTGCCAGCAGCTCTTCGGGGGAAGTGGGTTCACCCCTCCACTTT. As protein: CASSSSGEVGSPLHF.

This rearrangement joins TRBV7-9 to TRBJ2-2, with D perhaps given as TRBD1 or TRBD2 (6 bases each). V was shortened by 0 bases and J by 5 bases, with 16 bases between the two germline ends. Germline V CDR1 and CDR2: SEHNR, FQNEAQ (reference sequence). The CDR3 has 17 amino acids. The CDR3 coding sequence is TGTGCCAGCAGCTTAGCTGCCGGCGGGACATTAACCGGGGAGCTGTTTTTT. It is translated as CASSLAAGGTLTGELFF.

The chain recombines TRBV6-5 with TRBJ2-5; the D is unclear. Germline-derived CDR1 and CDR2 are MNHEY and SVGAGI. The V end was cut by 4 bases, the J end by 5 bases, with 8 bases between. The CDR3 runs 12 residues. The CDR3 DNA reads as TGTGCCAGCAGTTTTCCCTGGGAGACCCAGTACTTC. It specifies CASSFPWETQYF.

The chain is built from TRBV19 and TRBJ2-1, with 10 bases matching TRBD2. The CDR3 has 17 residues. In germline, CDR1 is LNHDA, CDR2 SQIVND (reference sequence). The junction had 8 bases not matched to a gene; V was cut back by 6 bases and J by 0 bases. The CDR3 loop reads CASSPIAGGYSYNEQFF. CDR3 coding DNA: TGTGCCAGTAGCCCTATAGCGGGAGGTTACTCCTACAATGAGCAGTTCTTC.

CDR3 in amino acids: CASSPPGVSYEQYF. CDR3 DNA sequence: TGTGCCAGTAGTCCTCCAGGGGTATCCTACGAGCAGTACTTC. The V call is TRBV19, the J call TRBJ2-7; D is possibly TRBD1 (6 bases). Trimming stripped 5 bases from V and 1 base from J, with 12 bases between. CDR3 size: 14 residues. Germline CDR1 reads LNHDA; CDR2 reads SQIVND (reference sequence).

The chain combines TRBV5-1 with TRBJ2-5; 10 bases are shared with TRBD2. The CDR3 contains 16 residues. Germline CDR1 and CDR2: SGHRS and YFSETQ. V dropped 0 bases and J dropped 4; count of bases not matched to a gene: 6. For the CDR3, the DNA is TGCGCCAGCAGCTTGGCAGCGGGAGGGCCCCCAGAGACCCAGTACTTC. Protein sequence: CASSLAAGGPPETQYF.

The V call is TRBV7-2, the J call TRBJ2-7; TRBD2 aligns across 9 bases. The CDR3 contains 16 residues. CDR1 is SGHTA, CDR2 FQGNSA, per germline. V was pared by 1 base and J by 0 bases, with 4 bases of the junction left unmatched. CDR3 protein: CASSLVAGGTSYEQYF. The CDR3 DNA sequence: TGTGCCAGCAGCTTAGTGGCGGGAGGGACCTCCTACGAGCAGTACTTC.